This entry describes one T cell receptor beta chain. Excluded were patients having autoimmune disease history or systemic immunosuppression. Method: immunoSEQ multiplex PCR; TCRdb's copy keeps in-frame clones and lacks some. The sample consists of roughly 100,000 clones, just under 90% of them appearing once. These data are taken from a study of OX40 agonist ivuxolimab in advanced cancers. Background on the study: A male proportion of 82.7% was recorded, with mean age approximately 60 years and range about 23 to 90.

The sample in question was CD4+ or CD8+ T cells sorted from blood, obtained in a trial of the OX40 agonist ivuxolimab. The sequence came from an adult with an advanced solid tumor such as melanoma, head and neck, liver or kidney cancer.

DNA of the CDR3: TGTGCCAGCTCACCTATACCCGGGACTAGCGGAAACAATGAGCAGTTCTTC. Its translation is CASSPIPGTSGNNEQFF. The rearrangement joins TRBV18 to TRBJ2-1; TRBD2 matches 11 bases. V was clipped by 3 bases and J by 5 bases; unmatched bases: 9. Germline-derived CDR1 and CDR2 are KGHSH and LQKENI. The CDR3 has 17 residues.